This TCR beta chain was found in a study of blood T cell repertoires in COVID-19. The overall study: COVID-19 samples collected from the United States, Italy and Spain covered acute and convalescent phases. Sample material is recorded as cDNA or gDNA derived from T cells, B-cell-depleted T cells, or PBMCs.

Methods used by the authors: Reference gene primer amplification yielded estimated nucleated cell counts. Sequenced by immunoSEQ multiplex PCR; TCRdb stores in-frame clones only, minus some. From that table come the V and J calls and clone size; the DNA was used to work out D and trimming. The sample lists 120,000 to 150,000 clones; around 81% were seen once. Germline assignment: CDR1 SQVTM and CDR2 ANQGSEA. V dropped 7 bases and J dropped 8; count of bases not matched to a gene: 15. CDR3 length equals 15 residues. Sequencing was carried out using peripheral blood. This receptor was identified in a man aged 55 to 70 with active or convalescent COVID-19. The chain recombines TRBV29-1 with TRBJ2-2; 8 bases match TRBD1. The CDR3 spells CSAGDQWTGRGELFF. The CDR3 coding sequence is TGCAGCGCCGGAGATCAATGGACAGGGAGAGGGGAGCTGTTTTTT.